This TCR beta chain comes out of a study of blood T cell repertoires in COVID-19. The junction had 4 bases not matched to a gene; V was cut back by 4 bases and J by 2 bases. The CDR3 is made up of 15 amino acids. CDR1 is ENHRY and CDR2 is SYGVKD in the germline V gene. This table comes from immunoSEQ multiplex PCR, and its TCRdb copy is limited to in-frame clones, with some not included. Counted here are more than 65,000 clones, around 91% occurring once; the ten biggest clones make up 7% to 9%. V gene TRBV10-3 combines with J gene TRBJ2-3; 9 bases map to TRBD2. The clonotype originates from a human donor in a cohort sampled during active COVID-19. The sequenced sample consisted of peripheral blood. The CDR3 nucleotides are TGTGCCATCAGTGGGGGACTAGCCATCACAGATACGCAGTATTTT. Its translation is CAISGGLAITDTQYF.